The clone carrying this T cell receptor (beta chain) has only a few counts. Its target is not known. The germline and genes are mouse ones. The read finishes 1 residue shy of the CDR3 end, and the germline J gene is used to complete it. TCRbeta CDR3 was sequenced at survey depth with template counts. TCRdb's table, derived via immunoSEQ multiplex PCR, lists solely in-frame clones and lacks some. The table has tens of thousands of clones, over 65% seen once; the top ten hold roughly 0.7%. The CDR3 is made up of 14 amino acids. The germline gives CDR1 NSHNY, CDR2 SYGAGN. The ends lost 1 base at V and 3 bases at J; junction bases unmatched: 2. This sample stems from a study of tissue T cells after allogeneic stem cell transplantation. General study results and limits: Only a limited share of tissue TCRs appeared in blood or spleen. Few T cell clones were shared across patients, but motif clusters showed tissue-specific shared signatures.

This chain connects TRBV13-1 to TRBJ2-7; 9 nucleotides match TRBD1. Sequences were obtained from sorted cells pooled from one or two spleens. The TCR originated in a pool of C57BL/6 mice in good health. The CDR3 reads CASSDRDRDYEQYF. CDR3 DNA (partial): TGTGCCAGCAGTGATCGGGACAGGGACTATGAACAGTAC.